What follows describes a single T cell receptor (beta chain). What it recognizes is unknown. The sample is drawn from a study of shared clonotypes between healthy human individuals. Germline-derived CDR1 and CDR2 are MDHEN and SYDVKM. Trimming left V 8 bases short and J 10 bases short, with 12 bases between. The CDR3 length is 11 residues. Some clones are missing from TCRdb's copy, which holds only in-frame ones; the method was immunoSEQ multiplex PCR. The table lists about 960,000 clones, approximately 80% of them singletons. Notes on the study in general: Clonotypes which were not shared had lower generation probabilities than clonotypes that all four donors shared.

The source of this sequence is a man aged 18 to 29 in good health. This chain links TRBV28 with TRBJ2-4; D may correspond to TRBD1 or TRBD2 (5 bases each). What was sequenced was memory CD4+ T cells sorted from blood. Subset specified: CD45RA-negative fraction. The DNA for the CDR3 is TGTGCCAGCCAGGGTAAGCGGATTCAGTACTTC. Amino acid sequence: CASQGKRIQYF. The full variable domain, with the rest looked up from reference TRBV28 and TRBJ2-4, is DVKVTQSSRYLVKRTGEKVFLECVQDMDHENMFWYRQDPGLGLRLIYFSYDVKMKEKGDIPEGYSVSREKKERFSLILESASTNQTSMYLCASQGKRIQYFGAGTRLSVL.